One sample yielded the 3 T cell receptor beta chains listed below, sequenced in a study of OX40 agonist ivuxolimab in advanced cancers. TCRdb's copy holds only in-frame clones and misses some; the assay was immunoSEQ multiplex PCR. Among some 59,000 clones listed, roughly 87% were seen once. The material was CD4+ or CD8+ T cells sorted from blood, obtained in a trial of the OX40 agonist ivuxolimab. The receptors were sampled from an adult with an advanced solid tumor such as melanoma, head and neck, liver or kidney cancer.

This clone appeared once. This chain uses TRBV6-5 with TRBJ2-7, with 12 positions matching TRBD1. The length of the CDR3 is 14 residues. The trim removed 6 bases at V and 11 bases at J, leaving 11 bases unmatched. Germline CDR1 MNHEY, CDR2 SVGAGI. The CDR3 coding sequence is TGTGCCAGCAGAAACCGGGACAGGGGGCGCACGGAGTACTTC. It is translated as CASRNRDRGRTEYF.

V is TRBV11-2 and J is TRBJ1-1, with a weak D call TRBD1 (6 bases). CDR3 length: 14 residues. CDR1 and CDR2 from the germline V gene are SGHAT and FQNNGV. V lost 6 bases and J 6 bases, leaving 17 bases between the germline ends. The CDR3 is CASRPQGSRPEAFF. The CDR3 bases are TGTGCCAGCAGGCCTCAGGGGTCACGCCCTGAAGCTTTCTTT.

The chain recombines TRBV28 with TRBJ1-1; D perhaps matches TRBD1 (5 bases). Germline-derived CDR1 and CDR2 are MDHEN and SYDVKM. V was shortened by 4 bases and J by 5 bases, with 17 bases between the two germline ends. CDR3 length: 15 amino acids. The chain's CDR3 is CASSSPIAGYTEAFF. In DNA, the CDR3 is TGTGCCAGCAGTTCCCCCATCGCAGGGTATACTGAAGCTTTCTTT.